These 29 T cell receptor beta chains share one sample of origin, sequenced in a study of shared clonotypes between healthy human individuals. The naive CD8 population came from CD45RO-negative cells selected for CCR7, without terminally differentiated effector memory CD45RA+ cells. Profiled with immunoSEQ multiplex PCR; TCRdb holds only in-frame clones, not every one. The data contain about 800,000 clones, approximately 96% of them singletons. Sample: naive CD8+ T cells sorted from blood. All receptors derive from a man under 40 in good health.

The chain has TRBV6-6 and TRBJ2-7; 9 bases are a match to TRBD2. Germline-derived CDR1 and CDR2 are MNHNY and SVGAGI (reference sequence). The CDR3 is 15 amino acids. Trimming cost V 0 bases and J 3 bases; bases outside gene matches: 3. This chain's CDR3 is CASSYSTSGLYEQYF. Written as DNA, the CDR3 is TGTGCCAGCAGTTACTCGACTAGCGGCCTCTACGAGCAGTACTTC.

V and J are TRBV29-1 and TRBJ2-7; D gene unclear. CDR3 length: 14 residues. V lost 4 bases and J 4 bases, leaving 17 bases between the germline ends. Germline V CDR1 and CDR2: SQVTM, ANQGSEA. CDR3 in amino acids: CSVAGPQTGYEQYF. The DNA for the CDR3 is TGCAGCGTTGCTGGACCACAGACCGGGTACGAGCAGTACTTC.

The sample holds one count of this clone. The rearrangement uses TRBV15 and TRBJ2-7, with TRBD2 matching 10 bases. The germline V gene encodes CDR1 LNHNV and CDR2 YYDKDF (reference sequence). The CDR3 runs 15 residues. V shed 5 bases and J 4 bases; nucleotides not matched to a gene: 8. The CDR3 is CATSLWTSGAYEQYF. Written as DNA, the CDR3 is TGTGCCACCAGCCTTTGGACTAGCGGAGCTTACGAGCAGTACTTC.

The chain employs TRBV6-1 and TRBJ2-7; D is ambiguous. This CDR3 has 11 residues. V was trimmed by 6 bases and J by 4 bases, leaving 7 bases between them. Per germline, CDR1 MNHNS and CDR2 SASEGT. In nucleotides, the CDR3 is TGTGCCAGCAGCCACTCGTACGAGCAGTACTTC. Translated: CASSHSYEQYF.

This clone occurred once. The chain recombines TRBV28 with TRBJ1-5, with 9 positions matching TRBD1. V lost 5 bases to trimming and J lost 9 bases; unmatched junction nucleotides: 11. CDR3 size: 15 residues. Germline lookup yields CDR1 MDHEN and CDR2 SYDVKM. CDR3 region: CASSTSGTGPRPQHF. CDR3 sequence (DNA): TGTGCCAGCAGTACATCCGGGACAGGGCCTAGGCCCCAGCATTTT.

V usage is TRBV11-3 and J usage is TRBJ2-1; D gene ambiguous. The germline CDR1 and CDR2 sequences are SGHNT and YENEEA. This CDR3 is built from 18 residues. Trimming cost V 0 bases and J 0 bases, with 15 bases left between them. CDR3 loop: CASSLEGLGSSSYNEQFF. In DNA, the CDR3 is TGTGCCAGCAGCTTAGAGGGTTTGGGGTCGAGCTCCTACAATGAGCAGTTCTTC.

This clone was observed a few times. V and J are TRBV29-1 and TRBJ2-7, with D uncertain. Per germline, CDR1 SQVTM and CDR2 ANQGSEA. V gave up 2 bases and J gave up 4 bases, with 18 bases separating them. There are 15 residues in the CDR3. The DNA for the CDR3 is TGCAGCGTTGAATTAATCGGCTCTGAGGTGTACGAGCAGTACTTC. Translation gives CSVELIGSEVYEQYF.

This rearrangement joins TRBV2 to TRBJ2-2, with a weak D call TRBD1 (6 bases). This CDR3 has 14 amino acids. Trimming removed 8 bases from V and 7 bases from J, with 17 bases in between. Germline CDR1 and CDR2: SNHLY and FYNNEI. CDR3 residues: CASDTGLKGGELFF. As DNA, the CDR3 is TGTGCCAGCGATACAGGGCTTAAGGGCGGGGAGCTGTTTTTT.

The V call is TRBV27, the J call TRBJ2-7, with a weak D call TRBD2 (6 bases). Germline V gene data show CDR1 as MNHEY and CDR2 as SMNVEV (reference sequence). Trimming cost V 4 bases and J 5 bases, with 18 bases left between them. This CDR3 has 15 residues. CDR3 residues: CASSSTGLPLHEQYF. The CDR3 nucleotides are TGTGCCAGCAGTTCTACGGGACTCCCGCTCCACGAGCAGTACTTC.

The V and J genes are TRBV7-9 and TRBJ2-3; tentative D call: TRBD2 (6 bases). The V and J ends lost 4 bases and 6 bases respectively, with 20 bases between them. The germline gives CDR1 SEHNR, CDR2 FQNEAQ (reference sequence). The CDR3 contains 16 residues. The CDR3 protein is CASSSTSGFVADTQYF. DNA of the CDR3: TGTGCCAGCAGCTCGACAAGCGGGTTCGTTGCGGATACGCAGTATTTT.

This rearrangement joins TRBV9 to TRBJ2-7, with D unclear. This CDR3 comprises 13 residues. The V gene lost 4 bases and the J gene lost 6 bases, with 14 bases spanning the gap. Germline V CDR1 and CDR2: SGDLS, YYNGEE. CDR3 residues: CASSLRWDREQYF. DNA of the CDR3: TGTGCCAGCAGCCTTCGTTGGGATCGCGAGCAGTACTTC.

The chain recombines TRBV11-3 with TRBJ2-1, with 11 bases fitting TRBD2. Germline V gene lookup returns CDR1 SGHNT and CDR2 YENEEA. Trimming cost V 5 bases and J 13 bases; bases outside gene matches: 19. The CDR3 spans 17 residues. DNA of the CDR3: TGTGCCAGCAGCCCAAGAGTCGGGGAAACTAGCGGGGGACTTCAGTTCTTC. It is translated as CASSPRVGETSGGLQFF.

This chain uses TRBV7-9 with TRBJ2-1, with 13 positions matching TRBD2. From germline, CDR1 is SEHNR and CDR2 FQNEAQ (reference sequence). CDR3 length: 19 amino acids. V was clipped by 4 bases and J by 2 bases; unmatched bases: 11. The CDR3 DNA reads TGTGCCAGCAGCTCCCAAGGCGGACTAGCGGGAGTTCCCTACAATGAGCAGTTCTTC. It is translated as CASSSQGGLAGVPYNEQFF. The full variable domain, completed using reference TRBV7-9 and TRBJ2-1, is DTGVSQNPRHKITKRGQNVTFRCDPISEHNRLYWYRQTLGQGPEFLTYFQNEAQLEKSRLLSDRFSAERPKGSFSTLEIQRTEQGDSAMYLCASSSQGGLAGVPYNEQFFGPGTRLTVL.

This chain links TRBV7-2 with TRBJ2-3; D tentatively reads TRBD1 or TRBD2 (7 bases each). The CDR3 length is 17 residues. Per germline, CDR1 SGHTA and CDR2 FQGNSA. Between the trimmed V and J ends, which lost 5 bases and 1 base, there was a span of 19 bases. The CDR3, as DNA: TGTGCCAGCAGCCCATGGGGGGAGGGGGCAGGCACAGATACGCAGTATTTT. Encoded protein: CASSPWGEGAGTDTQYF.

This chain connects TRBV28 to TRBJ2-3, with TRBD1 matching over 9 bases. Trimming took 6 bases from V and 5 from J; bases not matched to a gene: 9. The germline CDR1 and CDR2 sequences are MDHEN and SYDVKM. This CDR3 contains 15 residues. CDR3 in amino acids: CASRPDRGSLDTQYF. The DNA for the CDR3 is TGTGCCAGCAGACCAGACAGGGGGTCCTTAGATACGCAGTATTTT.

This chain links TRBV10-3 with TRBJ2-7, with D maybe TRBD2 (5 bases). CDR3 length equals 16 residues. Trimming removed 4 bases at V and 0 bases at J, with 16 bases between. Germline V lookup: CDR1 ENHRY, CDR2 SYGVKD. DNA for the CDR3: TGTGCCATCAGTGTGGGAGAAAGGACGGTCTCCTACGAGCAGTACTTC. This translates into CAISVGERTVSYEQYF.

The V gene is TRBV15, the J gene TRBJ2-5, with 7 bases lining up with TRBD2. CDR1 is LNHNV and CDR2 is YYDKDF in the germline V gene (reference sequence). The CDR3 spans 13 residues. V lost 8 bases, J lost 5 bases, and 8 bases stayed unmatched. CDR3 sequence reads: CATLADLGETQYF. CDR3 in DNA: TGTGCCACCCTAGCGGACCTAGGGGAGACCCAGTACTTC.

This clone was observed once. The rearrangement joins TRBV19 to TRBJ2-1, with 11 bases lining up with TRBD2. CDR3 size: 19 residues. V was clipped by 3 bases and J by 7 bases; unmatched bases: 17. CDR1 and CDR2 (germline): LNHDA, SQIVND (reference sequence). The CDR3 DNA follows: TGTGCCAGTAGTATGAGGTGGGACGGACTAGCGGGCCATGGGAATGAGCAGTTCTTC. Translated, it gives CASSMRWDGLAGHGNEQFF.

In this sample, this clone turned up once. The chain has TRBV7-9 and TRBJ2-3; D is uncertain. Trimming shortened V by 0 bases and J by 2 bases, and 12 bases separated the two germline ends. This CDR3 comprises 16 residues. Germline CDR1 reads SEHNR; CDR2 reads FQNEAQ (reference sequence). This CDR3 is CASSLAAGKVTDTQYF. The CDR3 coding sequence is TGTGCCAGCAGCTTAGCGGCAGGCAAGGTCACAGATACGCAGTATTTT.

The rearrangement links TRBV7-2 to TRBJ2-7, with a tentative D call TRBD1 (5 bases). Trimming took off 4 bases at V and 5 bases at J, with 15 bases between the two ends. This CDR3 is 14 amino acids long. Germline V lookup: CDR1 SGHTA, CDR2 FQGNSA. For the CDR3, the DNA is TGTGCCAGCAGCTCTCACTTGGGGCGCAACGAGCAGTACTTC. Translated: CASSSHLGRNEQYF.

This sequence joins TRBV7-8 and TRBJ2-7; 8 bases line up with TRBD2. Germline trimming cut 1 base from V and 5 bases from J; bases unmatched to any gene: 4. CDR1 and CDR2 (germline): SGHVS, FQNEAQ. This CDR3 region has 14 residues. The CDR3 reads CASSLGGLADEQYF. For the CDR3, the DNA is TGTGCCAGCAGCTTAGGAGGACTAGCCGACGAGCAGTACTTC.

The rearrangement joins TRBV7-8 to TRBJ2-7; the match to TRBD2 covers 7 bases. This CDR3 is 15 amino acids long. Losses at the gene ends were 5 bases for V and 9 bases for J; bases not matched to a gene: 16. Germline loops: CDR1 SGHVS, CDR2 FQNEAQ. CDR3 DNA: TGTGCCAGCAGCGTAGACCGGGCTAGCGGATTTGGGCAGTACTTC. This encodes CASSVDRASGFGQYF.

The J gene is TRBJ2-4, the V gene TRBV5-5, with TRBD2 as a possible D gene (6 bases). The CDR3 is 13 amino acids. Per the germline V gene, CDR1 is SGHKS and CDR2 is YYEKEE (reference sequence). Trimming took off 3 bases at V and 7 bases at J, with 11 bases between the two ends. CDR3 sequence: CASSWEDGNIQYF. As DNA, the CDR3 is TGTGCCAGCAGCTGGGAGGACGGCAACATTCAGTACTTC.

This chain joins TRBV4-1 and TRBJ2-7; D gene ambiguous. V was cut by 0 bases and J by 4 bases, with 7 bases left in between. Germline CDR1 reads MGHRA; CDR2 reads YSYEKL. This CDR3 has 13 amino acids. CDR3 in amino acids: CASSQEVPYEQYF. Here the CDR3 DNA reads TGCGCCAGCAGCCAAGAGGTTCCGTACGAGCAGTACTTC.

V gene TRBV9 combines with J gene TRBJ2-1; 11 nucleotides align to TRBD2. Germline CDR1 and CDR2: SGDLS and YYNGEE. V lost 3 bases, J lost 6 bases, and 8 bases stayed unmatched. The CDR3 contains 16 residues. The CDR3 nucleotides are TGTGCCAGCAGCGAGACCACTAGCGGGAGAAGCAATGAGCAGTTCTTC. This encodes CASSETTSGRSNEQFF.

The chain links TRBV21-1 to TRBJ2-7; the table names TRBD2, a call not compared with the DNA. TRBV21-1 is noted as a pseudogene. The CDR3 sequence is 16 residues long. This chain's CDR3 is CASSKVLREGVHEQYF. CDR3 bases: TGTGCCAGCAGCAAAGTTCTTCGGGAGGGCGTTCACGAGCAGTACTTC.

CDR3 sequence (DNA): TGTGCCAGCAGCCGACTAGCGGGGAACTACGAGCAGTACTTC. Protein: CASSRLAGNYEQYF. V gene TRBV14 combines with J gene TRBJ2-7, with TRBD2 matching 11 bases. The CDR3 totals 14 residues. V was pared by 4 bases and J by 3 bases, with 2 bases of the junction left unmatched. CDR1 is SGHDN and CDR2 is FVKESK in the germline V gene.

This chain uses TRBV12-5 with TRBJ2-1; TRBD2 matches at 9 bases. The CDR3 has 16 amino acids. The V and J ends lost 4 bases and 4 bases, in that order; junction bases with no gene match: 8. Germline assignment: CDR1 LGHNT and CDR2 FRNRAP. The CDR3 spells CASGWAAGGLYNEQFF. CDR3 coding DNA: TGTGCTAGTGGTTGGGCGGCGGGAGGGCTATACAATGAGCAGTTCTTC.

This clone was seen once. The chain has TRBV19 and TRBJ2-7; 8 bases map to TRBD1. J was trimmed by 2 bases and V by 8 bases; bases with no gene match: 8. Germline assignment: CDR1 LNHDA and CDR2 SQIVND (reference sequence). CDR3 length: 14 residues. The CDR3 region is CASSQTGATYEQYF. The CDR3 nucleotides are TGTGCCAGTTCGCAGACAGGGGCCACCTACGAGCAGTACTTC.